Sequencing of this T cell receptor beta chain was carried out in a study of early T cells in non-severe SARS-CoV-2 infection. MiXCR, applied by TCRdb to the 5' RACE reads, yields one record per CDR3 protein. The table records 53,000 or so distinct CDR3 sequences, about 7.4% of them present only once. Germline V gives CDR1 LNHNV, CDR2 YYDKDF (reference sequence). Between the trimmed V and J ends, which lost 0 bases and 4 bases, there was a span of 7 bases. The CDR3 sequence is 14 residues long. This clonotype was recorded at least ten times. Sequencing was performed on whole blood. The receptor's source is an adult who was a healthcare worker with PCR-confirmed SARS-CoV-2 infection or an uninfected control (not recorded which). The chain recombines TRBV15 with TRBJ1-5; no firm D call. This chain's CDR3 is CATSRESVNQPQHF. DNA of the CDR3: TGTGCCACCAGCAGAGAATCAGTAAATCAGCCCCAGCATTTT.